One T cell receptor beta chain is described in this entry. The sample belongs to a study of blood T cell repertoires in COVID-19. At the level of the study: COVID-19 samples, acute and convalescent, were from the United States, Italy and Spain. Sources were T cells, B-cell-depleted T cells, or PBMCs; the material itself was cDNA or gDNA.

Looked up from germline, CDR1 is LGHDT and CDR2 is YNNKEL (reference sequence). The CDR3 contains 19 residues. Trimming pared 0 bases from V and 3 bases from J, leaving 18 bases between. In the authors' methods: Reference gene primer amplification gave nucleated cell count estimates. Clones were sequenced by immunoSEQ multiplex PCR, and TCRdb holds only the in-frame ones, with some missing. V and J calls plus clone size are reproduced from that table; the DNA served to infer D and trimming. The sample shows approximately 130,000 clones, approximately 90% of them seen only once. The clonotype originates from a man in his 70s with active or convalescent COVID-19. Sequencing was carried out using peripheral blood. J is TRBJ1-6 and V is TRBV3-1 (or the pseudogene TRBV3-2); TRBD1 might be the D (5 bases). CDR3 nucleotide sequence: TGTGCCAGCAGCCAAGAAAGCCCCGGCAGGGTTGGCTATAATTCACCCCTCCACTTT. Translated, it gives CASSQESPGRVGYNSPLHF.